The T cell receptor beta chain described here comes from a study of blood T cell repertoires in COVID-19 (TCRdb year 2020). General notes on the study: The collaborator samples originated in the United States, Italy and Spain and spanned the acute and convalescent phases of COVID-19. The material from the prospective study consisted of cDNA or gDNA derived from T cells, B-cell-depleted T cells, or PBMCs. Subjects who had been exposed to COVID-19, were actively infected with it, or had recovered from it provided the deeply sampled blood TCRbeta repertoires that made up the dataset. The repertoires were released in a freely available public database meant as a resource for research on the immune response to SARS-CoV-2. The samples were drawn from two sources: the first 160 participants of the ongoing ImmuneRACE study, and 950 to 1,500 subjects contributed by 6 global collaborators. Nearly every sample came with metadata listing a de-identified subject ID, COVID-19 status, age in years and sex. Where HLA class I and class II types were available, the types were taken from metadata supplied by the sample provider, not from assay-based typing.

Summary of the overall study and its limitations: How much clinical and demographic metadata was included differed by source and by participant, and the metadata was provided uncurated.

Whole blood was collected in K2EDTA tubes by collaborating institutions according to the institutions' own protocols. For TCRbeta analysis, collaborators shipped samples in one of three forms: frozen whole blood, isolated PBMCs, or DNA extracted from either of those sample types. A note on this clone: This clone's antigen is unknown. No clone much larger than this one lies a single base away; base qualities are absent.

Reading the germline V gene gives CDR1 SGHAT and CDR2 FQNNGV. V and J lose 1 base and 5 bases, and a span of 14 bases separates them. Its CDR3 holds 15 amino acids, cysteine through phenylalanine. The read is trimmed to its CDR3 DNA, 45 bases read in frame from base 1. TCRbeta CDR3 regions were amplified from genomic DNA using the immunoSEQ Assay, a bias-controlled multiplex PCR. The paper's processing steps were these. The number of nucleated cells in each sample was estimated by amplification of reference gene primers within the assay. Sequence reads were collapsed and filtered to measure the absolute abundance of every unique TCRbeta CDR3 rearrangement. For each sample, productive Simpson clonality was calculated as the square root of Simpson's diversity index over productive rearrangements. The table comes from immuneACCESS by way of TCRdb, which keeps in-frame sequences with V and J called. Part of the clones is missing from these tables; in studies checked, under half for an unresolved V gene and the rest for unknown reasons. Clonal size and the V and J genes are those of that table, whereas D and trimming came from the DNA. The sample records 200,000 to 250,000 clones, about 86% of which are singletons. In total, the top ten clones hold around 8.9% of the sample.

The rearrangement joined TRBV11-2 to TRBJ2-5; TRBD2 is possibly the D segment (6 matching bases). Sequenced material: peripheral blood. This TCR came from a man older than 75 with acute or convalescent COVID-19. The sequenced DNA: TGTGCCAGCAGCTTAGGAGCCGGGAGTTGGGAGACCCAGTACTTC. The encoded protein is CASSLGAGSWETQYF.